This TCR beta chain was documented in a study of blood T cells in healthy people across ages. Notes on the study in general: The donors' CMV status was not determined, possibly confounding changes in expanded clonotypes.

Alongside a J-beta primer mix, a sample-barcoded 5' primer served in a second PCR lasting roughly 6 to 11 cycles. Each CDR3 protein is one row after TCRdb ran MiXCR on the 5' RACE reads. Of around 1,500,000 distinct CDR3 sequences listed, roughly 27% are singletons. This clonotype was recorded a few times. The antigen is unknown. CDR1 DFQATT and CDR2 SNEGSKA come from the germline V gene (reference sequence). The CDR3 sequence is 15 residues long. The ends were cut back, 0 bases at V and 0 bases at J, with 9 bases in the middle. Sequenced sample: blood. This chain uses TRBV20-1 with TRBJ1-5, with a tentative D call TRBD1 (5 bases). This clonotype was sampled from a woman in her twenties or thirties in good health. CDR3 loop: CSARDRQYSNQPQHF. Here the CDR3 DNA reads TGCAGTGCTAGAGATCGACAGTATAGCAATCAGCCCCAGCATTTT.